The 4 T cell receptor beta chains reported below all come from one sample, sequenced in a study of OX40 agonist ivuxolimab in advanced cancers. The library was prepared using the immunoSEQ multiplex PCR assay. Here the immuneACCESS table is served through TCRdb, limited to in-frame sequences with V and J called. Missing clones are a known gap in these copies; in checked studies unresolved V genes cover under half, and the rest lacks a known reason. A total of 59,000 or so clones appear in this sample, around 82% of them only once. Jointly, the top ten make up roughly 4% of the sample. Sample: CD4+ or CD8+ T cells sorted from blood, taken in a trial of the OX40 agonist ivuxolimab. The receptors shown here come from an adult with an advanced solid tumor such as melanoma, head and neck, liver or kidney cancer.

The chain links TRBV6-6 to TRBJ1-2; tentatively, D is TRBD1 (6 bases). The CDR3 totals 16 residues. Per germline, CDR1 MNHNY and CDR2 SVGAGI (reference sequence). The V end lost 4 bases, the J end lost 3 bases, and 18 bases lay between the germline ends. The DNA for the CDR3 is TGTGCCAGCAGTTTGAATCCCAGGGGCAGTGACTATGGCTACACCTTC. This codes for CASSLNPRGSDYGYTF.

This clone was detected a few times. CDR3 bases: TGTGCCAGCAGTTACTCGCATAATCAGCCCCAGCATTTT. Translation: CASSYSHNQPQHF. The chain has TRBV6-5 and TRBJ1-5; D call uncertain. The V end lost 0 bases, the J end lost 4 bases, and 4 bases lay between the germline ends. The CDR3 loop spans 13 amino acids. The germline V gene has CDR1 MNHEY and CDR2 SVGAGI.

V is TRBV6-5 and J is TRBJ1-2; TRBD1 is a possible D gene (5 bases). The CDR3 has 13 residues. Germline V gene lookup returns CDR1 MNHEY and CDR2 SVGAGI. Trimming stripped 7 bases from V and 7 bases from J, with 16 bases between. The CDR3 DNA reads as TGTGCCAGCATCGAAACAGGAGATTTTGGCTACACCTTC. As protein: CASIETGDFGYTF.

The rearrangement joins TRBV7-2 to TRBJ2-1, with 8 bases that match TRBD2. The CDR3 has 15 residues. From germline, CDR1 is SGHTA and CDR2 FQGNSA. V shed 5 bases, J shed 6 bases, and the junction held 9 bases outside the gene matches. The CDR3 sequence is CASSQPGTSLNEQFF. CDR3 sequence (DNA): TGTGCCAGCAGCCAGCCGGGGACTAGTCTCAATGAGCAGTTCTTC.